These 13 T cell receptor beta chains originate from one sample sequenced in a study of blood T cell repertoires in COVID-19. Some clones are missing from TCRdb's copy, which holds only in-frame ones; the method was immunoSEQ multiplex PCR. Of about 220,000 clones listed, more than 75% were seen once; the top ten hold about 4.8%. Sequences were obtained from peripheral blood. These receptors all stem from a woman in her 70s with COVID-19, enrolled during active disease.

V usage is TRBV7-2 and J usage is TRBJ1-1; D is uncertain. This CDR3 spans 15 amino acids. Trimming left V 4 bases short and J 0 bases short, with 12 bases between. Germline V gene lookup returns CDR1 SGHTA and CDR2 FQGNSA. The chain's CDR3 is CASSSEPWLNTEAFF. CDR3 coding DNA: TGTGCCAGCAGCTCCGAACCTTGGCTGAACACTGAAGCTTTCTTT.

The V and J genes are TRBV5-4 and TRBJ2-1; D remains ambiguous. With 0 bases removed from V and 10 bases from J, the gap between germline ends came to 11 bases. Per germline, CDR1 SGHNT and CDR2 YYREEE (reference sequence). This CDR3 region has 13 residues. CDR3 DNA: TGTGCCAGCAGCTTGGTTGGCGGTCGAGAGCAGTTCTTC. This gives the protein CASSLVGGREQFF.

The chain employs TRBV11-2 and TRBJ2-2; D is ambiguous. Trimming removed 0 bases at V and 6 bases at J, with 8 bases between. This CDR3 spans 14 amino acids. Germline lookup yields CDR1 SGHAT and CDR2 FQNNGV. This CDR3 is CASSLDLIAGELFF. CDR3 sequence (DNA): TGTGCCAGCAGCTTAGATCTAATCGCCGGGGAGCTGTTTTTT. The full variable domain, in which reference TRBV11-2 and TRBJ2-2 provide the parts outside the CDR3, is EAGVAQSPRYKIIEKRQSVAFWCNPISGHATLYWYQQILGQGPKLLIQFQNNGVVDDSQLPKDRFSAERLKGVDSTLKIQPAKLEDSAVYLCASSLDLIAGELFFGEGSRLTVL.

The genes are TRBV6-5 and TRBJ1-1, with a tentative D call TRBD1 (5 bases). Trimming took 0 bases from V and 0 from J, leaving 11 bases between them. CDR1 is MNHEY and CDR2 is SVGAGI in the germline V gene. CDR3 length: 16 residues. The CDR3 loop reads CASSYSGRIMNTEAFF. The CDR3 bases are TGTGCCAGCAGTTACTCGGGGCGGATTATGAACACTGAAGCTTTCTTT.

This chain links TRBV7-3 with TRBJ2-1, with D perhaps matching TRBD2 (6 bases). V lost 5 bases to trimming and J lost 5 bases, with 16 bases between them. The CDR3 extends over 15 amino acids. Germline loops: CDR1 SGHTA, CDR2 FQGTGA. CDR3 sequence: CASSLSREFHNEQFF. CDR3 nucleotide sequence: TGTGCCAGCAGCCTATCACGGGAGTTCCACAATGAGCAGTTCTTC.

The CDR3 region has the DNA TGTGCCAGCAGTTTTCCCCCGGGACAGGGAAACACCATATATTTT. Translating it yields CASSFPPGQGNTIYF. The chain employs TRBV7-2 and TRBJ1-3, with 7 bases identical to TRBD1. The CDR3 runs to 15 residues. Germline V gene data show CDR1 as SGHTA and CDR2 as FQGNSA. Trimming removed 6 bases from V and 4 bases from J; junction bases left unmatched: 9. The full variable domain, its missing parts supplied by reference TRBV7-2 and TRBJ1-3, is GAGVSQSPSNKVTEKGKDVELRCDPISGHTALYWYRQSLGQGLEFLIYFQGNSAPDKSGLPSDRFSAERTGGSVSTLTIQRTQQEDSAVYLCASSFPPGQGNTIYFGEGSWLTVV.

This chain links TRBV7-9 with TRBJ1-2; TRBD1 might be the D (5 bases). Per germline, CDR1 SEHNR and CDR2 FQNEAQ (reference sequence). The germline V and J ends were trimmed by 3 bases and 5 bases, with 13 bases remaining between them. The CDR3 totals 14 residues. The CDR3 bases are TGTGCCAGCAGCTTCCCCTCAGGGCAATATGGCTACACCTTC. Translation gives CASSFPSGQYGYTF.

The gene calls are TRBV6-2 or TRBV6-3 and TRBJ2-2, with 9 bases matching TRBD1. The length of the CDR3 is 16 residues. The V gene's germline CDR1 is MNHEY and CDR2 SVGEGT. V shed 7 bases and J 8 bases; nucleotides not matched to a gene: 14. The CDR3 spells CASTYTGTGPTGELFF. CDR3 sequence (DNA): TGTGCCAGCACTTATACCGGGACAGGGCCAACAGGGGAGCTGTTTTTT.

Only a few counts were recorded for this clone. DNA of the CDR3: TGTGCCAGCAGCTCTAGGGACAGGGAATACGAGCAGTACTTC. It encodes CASSSRDREYEQYF. This chain joins TRBV7-9 and TRBJ2-7; TRBD1 matches at 9 bases. After removal of 4 bases from V and 4 bases from J, the junction contained 5 bases not matched to a gene. This CDR3 has 14 residues. The germline V gene has CDR1 SEHNR and CDR2 FQNEAQ (reference sequence).

This sequence joins TRBV11-2 and TRBJ1-1, with 8 bases lining up with TRBD1. The ends lost 0 bases at V and 2 bases at J; junction bases unmatched: 2. Germline V gene lookup returns CDR1 SGHAT and CDR2 FQNNGV. The CDR3 loop spans 15 amino acids. The CDR3 nucleotides are TGTGCCAGCAGCTTAGAGGGACAGGCAAACACTGAAGCTTTCTTT. Amino acids: CASSLEGQANTEAFF. The full variable domain, rest sourced from reference TRBV11-2 and TRBJ1-1, is EAGVAQSPRYKIIEKRQSVAFWCNPISGHATLYWYQQILGQGPKLLIQFQNNGVVDDSQLPKDRFSAERLKGVDSTLKIQPAKLEDSAVYLCASSLEGQANTEAFFGQGTRLTVV.

A few counts support this clone. The chain carries TRBV19 and TRBJ2-3, with 8 bases identical to TRBD2. The V and J ends lost 3 bases and 2 bases, in that order; junction bases with no gene match: 13. Germline-derived CDR1 and CDR2 are LNHDA and SQIVND (reference sequence). The CDR3 length is 18 residues. CDR3 bases: TGTGCCAGTAGTATGGTTAGCCTGGCGGGAGGTTTCACAGATACGCAGTATTTT. Its protein is CASSMVSLAGGFTDTQYF.

The V call is TRBV28, the J call TRBJ1-6; D unresolved. The V and J ends lost 2 bases and 14 bases respectively, with 13 bases between them. CDR1 and CDR2 from the germline V gene are MDHEN and SYDVKM. This CDR3 is built from 13 residues. Here the CDR3 DNA reads TGTGCCAGCAGTTTAAGTGGGTCGGGGACCCTCCACTTT. Its protein is CASSLSGSGTLHF. The variable domain in full, completed from reference TRBV28 and TRBJ1-6, reads DVKVTQSSRYLVKRTGEKVFLECVQDMDHENMFWYRQDPGLGLRLIYFSYDVKMKEKGDIPEGYSVSREKKERFSLILESASTNQTSMYLCASSLSGSGTLHFGNGTRLTVT.

A single count supports this clone. The chain joins TRBV6-6 to TRBJ2-7; a weak D match, TRBD1 (6 bases). Germline-derived CDR1 and CDR2 are MNHNY and SVGAGI (reference sequence). CDR3 size: 15 residues. The V gene lost 5 bases and the J gene lost 2 bases, with 16 bases spanning the gap. CDR3 region: CASSVAGDMAYEQYF. The CDR3 DNA reads as TGTGCCAGCAGTGTGGCTGGGGACATGGCCTACGAGCAGTACTTC.